The present T cell receptor beta chain was sequenced within a study of CD8 T cells in ankylosing spondylitis. Whole-study results and caveats: Reportedly, matched ankylosing spondylitis synovial fluid was significantly enriched for disease-linked clones. In reactive arthritis synovial fluid and blood, some motif variants had been reported before.

CDR1 and CDR2 from the germline V gene are SGHAT and FQDESV (reference sequence). This CDR3 is 14 amino acids long. V lost 5 bases to trimming and J lost 1 base; unmatched junction nucleotides: 4. Comments on this clonotype: Its antigen is not identified.

Quantitative 5'-RACE with molecular barcodes was used to make the TCR beta libraries. MiXCR, applied by TCRdb to the 5' RACE reads, yields one record per CDR3 protein. The repertoire consists of roughly 240,000 distinct CDR3 sequences, with roughly 32% occurring once and the leading ten covering around 4%. The sequencing input was blood, either unsorted or a sorted T cell fraction (not recorded which). The chain is built from TRBV11-1 and TRBJ1-1; 7 bases agree with TRBD1. This clonotype was obtained from a male donor with ankylosing spondylitis or in good health (not recorded which). The CDR3 bases are TGTGCCAGCAGCCGACAGGGATCGAACACTGAAGCTTTCTTT. The encoded protein is CASSRQGSNTEAFF.